This TCR beta chain was sequenced during a study of OX40 agonist ivuxolimab in advanced cancers. Whole-study findings and limits: In general, CD8+ T cells held more expanded clones than CD4+ did, on average.

As concerns this clone: Antigen specificity is unknown. Different DNA sequences within this sample yield the same CDR3.

CDR3 size: 12 residues. V was clipped by 2 bases and J by 6 bases; unmatched bases: 0. Germline loops: CDR1 SNHLY, CDR2 FYNNEI. The repertoire was sequenced with immunoSEQ multiplex PCR; TCRdb's copy has only in-frame clones and lacks some. The data contain 98,000 or so clones, about nine tenths of them seen just once; the ten biggest clones take up about 0.8%. Autoimmune disease history or systemic immunosuppression disqualified patients. Samples of blood were obtained at baseline, on cycle 4 day 1, and on cycle 7 day 1. The sample consisted of CD4+ or CD8+ T cells sorted from blood, taken in a trial of the OX40 agonist ivuxolimab. The rearrangement uses TRBV2 and TRBJ1-1, with 7 nucleotides matching TRBD1. This sequence originates from an adult with an advanced solid tumor such as melanoma, head and neck, liver or kidney cancer. CDR3 coding DNA: TGTGCCAGCAGTGAAACAGGGGCTGAAGCTTTCTTT. This translates into CASSETGAEAFF.